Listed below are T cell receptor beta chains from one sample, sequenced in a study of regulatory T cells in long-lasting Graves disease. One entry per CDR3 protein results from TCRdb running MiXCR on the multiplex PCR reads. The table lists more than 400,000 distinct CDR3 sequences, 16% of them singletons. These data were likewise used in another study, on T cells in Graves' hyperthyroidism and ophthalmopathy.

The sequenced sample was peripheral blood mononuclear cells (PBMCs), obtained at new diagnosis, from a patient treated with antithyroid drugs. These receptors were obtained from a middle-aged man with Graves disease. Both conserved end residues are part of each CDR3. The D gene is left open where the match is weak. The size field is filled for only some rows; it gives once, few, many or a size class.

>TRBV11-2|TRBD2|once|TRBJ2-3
TGTGCCAGCAGCACGCCCGGGACTAGCGGGAGAGGCGCAGATACGCAGTATTTT
CASSTPGTSGRGADTQYF
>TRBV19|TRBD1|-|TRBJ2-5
TGTGCCAATAGTCCCCCTAGGACAGGACCGAGGGAGACCCAGTACTTC
CANSPPRTGPRETQYF
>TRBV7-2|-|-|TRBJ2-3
TGTGCCAGCAGCTTAGTGGGGCAGGGGAGCACAGATACGCAGTATTTT
CASSLVGQGSTDTQYF
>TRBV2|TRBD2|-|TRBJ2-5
TGTGCCAGCAGTGAAGAACGGCTAGCGGAGGAGGCCCAGTACTTC
CASSEERLAEEAQYF
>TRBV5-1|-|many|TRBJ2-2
TGCGCCAGCAGCTTATATGGGAAAGTGAACACCGGGGAGCTGTTTTTT
CASSLYGKVNTGELFF
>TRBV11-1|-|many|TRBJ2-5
TGTGCCAGCAGCATAACCGGGACACAAGAAGAGACCCAGTACTTC
CASSITGTQEETQYF
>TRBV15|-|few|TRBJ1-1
TGTGCCACCAGCAGAGACTTTTTGGGGGGCACTGAAGCTTTCTTT
CATSRDFLGGTEAFF
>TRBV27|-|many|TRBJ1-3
TGTGCCAGCAGTCTAAGAAGCGGAGGGGCTGGAAACACCATATATTTT
CASSLRSGGAGNTIYF
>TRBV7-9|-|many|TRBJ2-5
TGTGCCAGCAGCTTGAGCGGGTCCGGCCCCGAGACCCAGTACTTC
CASSLSGSGPETQYF
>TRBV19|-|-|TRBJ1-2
TGTGCCAGTAGTACCACACGAGGCTACACCTTC
CASSTTRGYTF
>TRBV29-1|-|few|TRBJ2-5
TGCAGCGTACAGGAATTTGGAGAGACCCAGTACTTC
CSVQEFGETQYF
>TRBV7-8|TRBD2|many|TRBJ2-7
TGTGCCAGCAGCCCTGTAGCGGGAGGGGGGGCCTACGAGCAGTACTTC
CASSPVAGGGAYEQYF
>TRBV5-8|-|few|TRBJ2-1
TGTGCCAGCAGTTTCAGGGTCGGGGCCTACAATGAGCAGTTCTTC
CASSFRVGAYNEQFF
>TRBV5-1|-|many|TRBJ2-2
TGCGCCAGCAGCTTTGGGACATATAATACCGGGGAGCTGTTTTTT
CASSFGTYNTGELFF
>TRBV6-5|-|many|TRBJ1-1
TGTGCCAGCAGTTACTCACGGGTTCCGAACACTGAAGCTTTCTTT
CASSYSRVPNTEAFF
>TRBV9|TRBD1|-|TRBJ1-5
TGTGCCAGCAGCTCCTCTCGACAGGGTAGCAATCAGCCCCAGCATTTT
CASSSSRQGSNQPQHF
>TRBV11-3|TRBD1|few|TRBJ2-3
TGTGCCAGCAGCTTACAGGGGGAGATAGATACGCAGTATTTT
CASSLQGEIDTQYF
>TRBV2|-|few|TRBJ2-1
TGTGCCAGCAGGCCTAGTCGTAGCGCCTACTACAATGAGCAGTTCTTC
CASRPSRSAYYNEQFF
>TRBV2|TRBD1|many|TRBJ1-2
TGTGCCAGCAATGACGGGACAGGGGGCGTCTATGGCTACACCTTC
CASNDGTGGVYGYTF
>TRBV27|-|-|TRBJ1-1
TGTGCCAGCAGTTTCGGCGCGGGGACTGAAGCTTTCTTT
CASSFGAGTEAFF
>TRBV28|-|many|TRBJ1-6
TGTGCCAGCAGTAGAAGGGCGGGGCCCCTCCACTTT
CASSRRAGPLHF
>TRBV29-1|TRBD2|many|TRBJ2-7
TGCAGCGTGGGGTTGGGAGGGAGGTACGAGCAGTACTTC
CSVGLGGRYEQYF
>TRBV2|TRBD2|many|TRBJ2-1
TGTGCCAGCAGTCCCTGGACTAGTATCGCTGAGCAGTTCTTC
CASSPWTSIAEQFF
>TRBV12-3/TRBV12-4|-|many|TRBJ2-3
TGTGCCAGCAGTTTAGGGGGAATAGATACGCAGTATTTT
CASSLGGIDTQYF
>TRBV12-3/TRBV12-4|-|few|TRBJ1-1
TGTGCCAGCAGTTTCAACGGGGCACGCACTGAAGCTTTCTTT
CASSFNGARTEAFF
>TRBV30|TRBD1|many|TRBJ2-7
TGTGCCTGGGGGGACAGATCCTACGAGCAGTACTTC
CAWGDRSYEQYF
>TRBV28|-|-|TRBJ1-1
TGTGCCAGCAGTTTCTTCGCGGGACAAGGGGACACTGAAGCTTTCTTT
CASSFFAGQGDTEAFF
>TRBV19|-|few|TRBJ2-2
TGTGCCAGTAAGGTCCTCCGGACAGGGAGGGGCACCGGGGAGCTGTTTTTT
CASKVLRTGRGTGELFF
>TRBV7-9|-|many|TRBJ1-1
TGTGCCAGCAGTACGGCGAACACTGAAGCTTTCTTT
CASSTANTEAFF
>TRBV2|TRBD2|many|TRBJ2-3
TGTGCCAGCAGTGAAATTGGCGGACTAGTAATCGCAGATACGCAGTATTTT
CASSEIGGLVIADTQYF
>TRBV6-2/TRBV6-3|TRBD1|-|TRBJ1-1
TGTGCCAGCAGTACAGGGGGCCAGAGGCACACTGAAGCTTTCTTT
CASSTGGQRHTEAFF
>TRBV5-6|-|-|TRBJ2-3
TGTGCCAGCAAGCTTCGGGACAAGGGCACAGATACGCAGTATTTT
CASKLRDKGTDTQYF
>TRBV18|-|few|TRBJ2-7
TGTGCCAGCTCACCAGGGGGGCCGCCCTACGAGCAGTACTTC
CASSPGGPPYEQYF
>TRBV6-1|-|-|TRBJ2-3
TGTGCCTGCAGTACTACGTCAGGGGTGGATACGCAGTATTTT
CACSTTSGVDTQYF
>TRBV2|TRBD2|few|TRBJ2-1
TGTGCCAGCAGCACTAGCGGGAATGCTAGCTCCTACAATGAGCAGTTCTTC
CASSTSGNASSYNEQFF
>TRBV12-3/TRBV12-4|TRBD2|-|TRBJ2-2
TGTGCCAGCAGTTTAGCGGAGGGAGGGCTCACCGGGGAGCTGTTTTTT
CASSLAEGGLTGELFF
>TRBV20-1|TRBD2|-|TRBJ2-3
TGCAGTGCTAGAGTAGCGGGTTGGGATACGCAGTATTTT
CSARVAGWDTQYF
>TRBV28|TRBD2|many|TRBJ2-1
TGTGCCAGCTCGGGACTAGCTATCAATGAGCAGTTCTTC
CASSGLAINEQFF
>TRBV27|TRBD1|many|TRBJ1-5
TGTGCCAGCAGTGGAGATACAGGGGGCAATCAGCCCCAGCATTTT
CASSGDTGGNQPQHF
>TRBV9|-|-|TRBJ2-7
TGTGCCAGCAGCGTAGTGGAGGGGGCGGACGAGCAGTACTTC
CASSVVEGADEQYF
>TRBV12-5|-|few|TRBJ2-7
TGTGCTAGTGGTTTGGGCGGGACTTCCTACGAGCAGTACTTC
CASGLGGTSYEQYF
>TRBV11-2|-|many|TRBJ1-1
TGTGCCAGCAGCTTCAGGAGGGATTCCACTGAAGCTTTCTTT
CASSFRRDSTEAFF
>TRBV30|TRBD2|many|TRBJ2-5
TGTGCCTGGAGCATGATGGGAGGGCAAGAGACCCAGTACTTC
CAWSMMGGQETQYF
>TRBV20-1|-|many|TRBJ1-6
TGCAGTGCTAGAGGGATGGCCAATAATTCACCCCTCCACTTT
CSARGMANNSPLHF
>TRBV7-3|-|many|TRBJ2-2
TGTGCCAGCAGCGAAGCGGGTGCCACCGGGGAGCTGTTTTTT
CASSEAGATGELFF
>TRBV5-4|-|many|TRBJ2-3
TGTGCCAGCAGCGGGCCGGGACAAAGCACAGATACGCAGTATTTT
CASSGPGQSTDTQYF
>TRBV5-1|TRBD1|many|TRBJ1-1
TGCGCCAGCAGCCCCTGGGACAGCTCTGAAGCTTTCTTT
CASSPWDSSEAFF
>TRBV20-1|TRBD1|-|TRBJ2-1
TGCAGTGCTAGTGGACAGGGCACCTACAATGAGCAGTTCTTC
CSASGQGTYNEQFF
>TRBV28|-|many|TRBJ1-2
TGTGCCAGCAGTTTATATCAGGGAAATTATGGCTACACCTTC
CASSLYQGNYGYTF
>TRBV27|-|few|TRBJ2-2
TGTGCCAGCAGTTTAAGAGGTGGCCGGGAGCTGTTTTTT
CASSLRGGRELFF